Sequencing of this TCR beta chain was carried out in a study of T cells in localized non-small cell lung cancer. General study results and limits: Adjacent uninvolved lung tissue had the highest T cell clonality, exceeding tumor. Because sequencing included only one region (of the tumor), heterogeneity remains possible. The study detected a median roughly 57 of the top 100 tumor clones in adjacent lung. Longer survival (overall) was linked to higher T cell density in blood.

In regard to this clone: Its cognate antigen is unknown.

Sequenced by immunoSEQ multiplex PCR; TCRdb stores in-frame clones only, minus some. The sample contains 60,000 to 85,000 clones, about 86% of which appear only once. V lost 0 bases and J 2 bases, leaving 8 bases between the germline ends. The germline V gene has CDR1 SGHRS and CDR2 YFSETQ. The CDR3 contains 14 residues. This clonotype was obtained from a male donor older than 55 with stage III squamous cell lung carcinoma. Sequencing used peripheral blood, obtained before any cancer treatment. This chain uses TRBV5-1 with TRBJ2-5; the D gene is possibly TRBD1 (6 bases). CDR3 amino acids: CASSLGTVQETQYF. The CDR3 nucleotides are TGCGCCAGCAGCTTGGGGACAGTTCAAGAGACCCAGTACTTC. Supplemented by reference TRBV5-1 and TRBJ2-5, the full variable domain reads KAGVTQTPRYLIKTRGQQVTLSCSPISGHRSVSWYQQTPGQGLQFLFEYFSETQRNKGNFPGRFSGRQFSNSRSEMNVSTLELGDSALYLCASSLGTVQETQYFGPGTRLLVL.